The 28 T cell receptor beta chains listed next were all sequenced from one sample in a study of metastatic and nonmetastatic thyroid tumors. Thyroid surgery was preceded by no treatment in any patient. TCRdb called clones again from the PCR reads with MiXCR. The table includes fewer than 15,000 clones, 10% to 15% detected once. Input material: blood. These receptors all stem from a female donor with papillary thyroid cancer or a benign thyroid nodule (not recorded which). Some clones in this sample may be carry-over from other donors' samples.

This clone showed up many times. V usage is TRBV11-3 and J usage is TRBJ2-1; D is undetermined. The CDR3 has 16 amino acids. The V end lost 1 base, the J end lost 7 bases, and 17 bases lay between the germline ends. Germline loops: CDR1 SGHNT, CDR2 YENEEA. CDR3 nucleotides: TGTGCCAGCAGCTTAGTTTTCTCGGGCTTATCTAATGAGCAGTTCTTC. Its protein product is CASSLVFSGLSNEQFF.

This clone was seen just once. This rearrangement joins TRBV11-2 to TRBJ2-7; 7 positions match TRBD2. Germline lookup yields CDR1 SGHAT and CDR2 FQNNGV. After removal of 1 base from V and 3 bases from J, the junction contained 9 bases not matched to a gene. There are 16 residues in the CDR3. The CDR3 loop is CASSLGYSGCVYEQYF. CDR3 sequence (DNA): TGTGCCAGCAGCTTAGGGTATAGCGGGTGTGTCTACGAGCAGTACTTC.

This clone was found many times. This chain connects TRBV19 to TRBJ1-2, with 10 bases lining up with TRBD1. The trim removed 4 bases at V and 6 bases at J, leaving 8 bases unmatched. The CDR3 totals 15 residues. CDR1 is LNHDA and CDR2 is SQIVND in the germline V gene (reference sequence). The DNA of the CDR3 is TGTGCCAGTAGTAAGACAGGGGGCGAGTTGGATGGCTACACCTTC. It yields the protein CASSKTGGELDGYTF.

This clone was seen only a few times. A single base separates this from a much larger clone, so it may be a read error. V gene TRBV5-5 combines with J gene TRBJ2-1; 9 bases line up with TRBD1. The germline gives CDR1 SGHKS, CDR2 YYEKEE (reference sequence). This CDR3 is built from 15 residues. CDR3 coding DNA: TGTTCCAGCAGCGCCCGACAGGGGGTATGGGTTGGGCAGTTCTTC. Amino acids: CSSSARQGVWVGQFF.

This clone is deemed medium-sized. The chain is built from TRBV6-1 and TRBJ1-1; 8 positions agree with TRBD1. CDR1 is MNHNS, CDR2 SASEGT, per germline. This CDR3 region has 14 residues. The trim removed 4 bases at V and 5 bases at J, leaving 6 bases unmatched. The CDR3: CASSGKQGETEAFF. CDR3 nucleotide sequence: TGTGCCAGCAGTGGAAAACAGGGGGAAACTGAAGCTTTCTTT.

This clone was found a few times. Within the sample, other DNA sequences also encode this same CDR3. The gene calls are TRBV25-1 and TRBJ1-6; a weak D match, TRBD1 (5 bases). This CDR3 has 15 amino acids. Per germline, CDR1 MGHDK and CDR2 SYGVNS. Deletions cut 2 bases from V and 7 bases from J, with 12 bases between. CDR3 nucleotide sequence: TGTGCCAGCAGTGAACTGAGAGGGGACAATTCACCCCTCCACTTT. This gives the protein CASSELRGDNSPLHF.

This clone is deemed medium-sized. V usage is TRBV5-1 and J usage is TRBJ1-1; 7 nucleotides match TRBD1. The CDR3 length is 16 residues. With 1 base clipped from V and 0 bases from J, the junction kept 6 bases outside the gene matches. The germline V gene encodes CDR1 SGHRS and CDR2 YFSETQ. The chain's CDR3 is CASSLSTGIMNTEAFF. DNA for the CDR3: TGCGCCAGCAGCTTGTCGACAGGGATCATGAACACTGAAGCTTTCTTT.

Sample share makes this clone medium-sized. The chain employs TRBV7-8 and TRBJ1-1; TRBD1 aligns across 10 bases. This CDR3 region has 13 residues. Germline lookup yields CDR1 SGHVS and CDR2 FQNEAQ. V was clipped by 9 bases and J by 1 base; unmatched bases: 2. In nucleotides, the CDR3 is TGTGCCAGTGGGACAGGGGCGAACACTGAAGCTTTCTTT. This codes for CASGTGANTEAFF.

J is TRBJ2-1 and V is TRBV9; 7 bases fit TRBD2. This CDR3 comprises 14 residues. V shed 0 bases and J 9 bases; nucleotides not matched to a gene: 6. Per germline, CDR1 SGDLS and CDR2 YYNGEE. The CDR3 loop is CASSVAVGGVEQFF. The CDR3 coding sequence is TGTGCCAGCAGCGTAGCGGTGGGGGGGGTTGAGCAGTTCTTC. The whole variable domain, filled in from reference TRBV9 and TRBJ2-1, reads DSGVTQTPKHLITATGQRVTLRCSPRSGDLSVYWYQQSLDQGLQFLIQYYNGEERAKGNILERFSAQQFPDLHSELNLSSLELGDSALYFCASSVAVGGVEQFFGPGTRLTVL.

At least ten counts were recorded for this clone. The chain employs TRBV7-2 and TRBJ2-5; D might be TRBD1 (5 bases). The CDR3 loop spans 13 amino acids. Germline-derived CDR1 and CDR2 are SGHTA and FQGNSA. Between the trimmed V and J ends, which lost 4 bases and 2 bases, there was a span of 8 bases. Written as DNA, the CDR3 is TGTGCCAGCAGCTCCAGGGTTCAAGAGACCCAGTACTTC. This encodes CASSSRVQETQYF.

This clone came up a few times. The chain uses TRBV6-1 and TRBJ2-7; TRBD1 is a possible D gene (6 bases). The germline CDR1 and CDR2 sequences are MNHNS and SASEGT. The CDR3 has 17 residues. V was trimmed by 6 bases and J by 3 bases, leaving 24 bases between them. The CDR3 sequence is CASRPMPRGLLSYEQYF. CDR3 DNA sequence: TGTGCCAGCAGGCCGATGCCCAGGGGCCTTTTGAGCTACGAGCAGTACTTC.

Ten or more counts support this clone. The chain is built from TRBV19 and TRBJ1-3; tentatively, D is TRBD1 (5 bases). The CDR3 totals 16 residues. Trimming took 7 bases from V and 5 from J, leaving 21 bases between them. The germline V gene encodes CDR1 LNHDA and CDR2 SQIVND (reference sequence). The CDR3 DNA reads as TGTGCCAGTACCGATCGGCGAGTAGGGGATAGAAACACCATATATTTT. Protein sequence: CASTDRRVGDRNTIYF.

This clone was recorded at least ten times. V usage is TRBV4-1 and J usage is TRBJ2-1; D is unclear. The germline CDR1 and CDR2 sequences are MGHRA and YSYEKL. With 0 bases removed from V and 3 bases from J, the gap between germline ends came to 9 bases. There are 15 residues in the CDR3. The CDR3 DNA follows: TGCGCCAGCAGCCAAGAAAAAGAGGTCTACAATGAGCAGTTCTTC. The encoded protein is CASSQEKEVYNEQFF.

This clone was recorded many times. The chain carries TRBV3-1 and TRBJ2-7; D is ambiguous. This CDR3 region has 14 residues. From germline, CDR1 is LGHDT and CDR2 YNNKEL (reference sequence). Trimming removed 1 base from V and 0 bases from J, with 7 bases in between. The CDR3 region has the DNA TGTGCCAGCAGCCAAGCTTGGAGCTCCTACGAGCAGTACTTC. Its protein product is CASSQAWSSYEQYF.

With respect to this clone: One end of the junction does not line up with germline, which may come from a read error. DNA of the CDR3: TGTGCCAGCAGGGGCTCTACATACGAGAAGTACTTC. Its protein is CASRGSTYEKYF. This chain links TRBV12-3 or TRBV12-4 with TRBJ2-7; no definite D call. The CDR3 covers 12 residues.

Ten or more counts support this clone. The chain recombines TRBV5-1 with TRBJ1-6; 8 nucleotides align to TRBD1. CDR1 is SGHRS and CDR2 is YFSETQ in the germline V gene. The CDR3 loop spans 15 amino acids. The V gene end was trimmed by 3 bases and the J gene end by 6 bases; junction bases not matched to a gene: 5. The CDR3: CASSSFGQGNSPLHF. CDR3 in DNA: TGCGCCAGCAGCTCCTTCGGACAGGGTAATTCACCCCTCCACTTT.

The rearrangement uses TRBV11-3 and TRBJ2-7; either TRBD1 or TRBD2 may fit D (6 bases each). CDR1 is SGHNT and CDR2 is YENEEA in the germline V gene. The length of the CDR3 is 15 residues. CDR3: CARGNGGTTTYEQYF. The CDR3 nucleotides are TGTGCAAGAGGAAATGGGGGGACAACAACCTACGAGCAGTACTTC.

This clone was seen repeatedly, ten times or more. J is TRBJ2-7 and V is TRBV9; D might be TRBD1 (6 bases). Germline assignment: CDR1 SGDLS and CDR2 YYNGEE. The V and J ends lost 4 bases and 0 bases respectively, with 11 bases between them. The CDR3 totals 14 residues. CDR3 coding DNA: TGTGCCAGCAGCCAAGGGGGTTTCTCCTACGAGCAGTACTTC. Its translation is CASSQGGFSYEQYF.

By its share, this clone is medium-sized. The genes are TRBV12-3 or TRBV12-4 and TRBJ2-2; D gene uncertain. CDR3 length: 13 residues. Deletions cut 6 bases from V and 6 bases from J, with 11 bases between. The CDR3 loop reads CASSPDNPGELFF. CDR3 coding DNA: TGTGCCAGCAGCCCCGACAATCCCGGGGAGCTGTTTTTT.

This chain links TRBV6-1 with TRBJ1-2, with 7 bases lining up with TRBD1. This CDR3 comprises 12 residues. Germline CDR1 reads MNHNS; CDR2 reads SASEGT. The ends lost 6 bases at V and 6 bases at J; junction bases unmatched: 4. Written as DNA, the CDR3 is TGTGCCAGCAGAACAGGGGCTCATGGCTACACCTTC. This encodes CASRTGAHGYTF.

This clone was seen many times. The chain has TRBV28 and TRBJ1-1; 9 positions match TRBD1. The CDR3 is made up of 15 amino acids. V lost 3 bases, J lost 7 bases, and 9 bases stayed unmatched. Germline V gene sequence: CDR1 MDHEN, CDR2 SYDVKM. This chain's CDR3 is CASSLPGQGRFEAFF. CDR3 coding DNA: TGTGCCAGCAGTTTGCCGGGACAGGGTCGATTTGAAGCTTTCTTT.

This clone was found many times. The rearrangement uses TRBV11-2 and TRBJ2-1; 7 bases fit TRBD2. This CDR3 contains 14 residues. V dropped 7 bases and J dropped 3; count of bases not matched to a gene: 6. CDR1 is SGHAT and CDR2 is FQNNGV in the germline V gene. CDR3 sequence: CASKRLADYNEQFF. CDR3 DNA sequence: TGTGCCAGCAAAAGGCTAGCGGACTACAATGAGCAGTTCTTC.

This clone was recorded at least ten times. The rearrangement joins TRBV10-1 to TRBJ1-5; the D gene is possibly TRBD1 (5 bases). Germline assignment: CDR1 WNHNN and CDR2 SYGVQD (reference sequence). Trimming pared 4 bases from V and 2 bases from J, leaving 15 bases between. The CDR3 totals 16 residues. The CDR3 sequence is CASSVKGQRGNQPQHF. The CDR3 nucleotides read TGCGCCAGCAGTGTAAAGGGGCAGAGGGGCAATCAGCCCCAGCATTTT.

This clone was seen a few times. V usage is TRBV28 and J usage is TRBJ1-1; D possibly corresponds to TRBD1 (6 bases). Trimming stripped 5 bases from V and 4 bases from J, with 29 bases between. Germline CDR1 reads MDHEN; CDR2 reads SYDVKM. This CDR3 has 19 residues. The CDR3 nucleotides are TGTGCCAGCAGTCCCAAGACCCACCCCGCAGGGGTGTTCTCCACTGAAGCTTTCTTT. It is translated as CASSPKTHPAGVFSTEAFF.

This clone was detected many times. The same CDR3 is also encoded by other DNA sequences in this sample. This chain connects TRBV20-1 to TRBJ2-3; 14 nucleotides align to TRBD2. This CDR3 comprises 16 residues. CDR1 DFQATT and CDR2 SNEGSKA come from the germline V gene (reference sequence). V was clipped by 6 bases and J by 5 bases; unmatched bases: 10. The CDR3 DNA is TGCAGTGCGACTAGCGGGGGGGCCGGCCTTCAAGATACGCAGTATTTT. Its translation is CSATSGGAGLQDTQYF.

This rearrangement joins TRBV24-1 to TRBJ2-2; D gene unclear. The germline V and J ends were trimmed by 4 bases and 7 bases, with 12 bases remaining between them. This CDR3 region has 14 residues. The germline gives CDR1 KGHDR, CDR2 SFDVKD. In DNA form, the CDR3 reads TGTGCCACCAGTGACCCCGTTACGGGCGGGGAGCTGTTTTTT. Translation: CATSDPVTGGELFF.

The chain recombines TRBV6-1 with TRBJ2-2; D might be TRBD1 or TRBD2, each matching 5 bases. The CDR3 consists of 13 residues. V was shortened by 5 bases and J by 4 bases, with 8 bases between the two germline ends. From germline, CDR1 is MNHNS and CDR2 SASEGT. CDR3 nucleotides: TGTGCCAGCAGTTCTGGGGGCACCGGGGAGCTGTTTTTT. It translates to CASSSGGTGELFF.

The V call is TRBV20-1, the J call TRBJ2-7, with TRBD1 as a possible D gene (6 bases). This CDR3 has 13 amino acids. CDR1 DFQATT and CDR2 SNEGSKA come from the germline V gene (reference sequence). V was cut by 6 bases and J by 1 base, with 13 bases left in between. The CDR3 loop reads CSAPTQGSYEQYF. The CDR3 DNA sequence: TGCAGTGCACCTACACAGGGTTCCTACGAGCAGTACTTC.